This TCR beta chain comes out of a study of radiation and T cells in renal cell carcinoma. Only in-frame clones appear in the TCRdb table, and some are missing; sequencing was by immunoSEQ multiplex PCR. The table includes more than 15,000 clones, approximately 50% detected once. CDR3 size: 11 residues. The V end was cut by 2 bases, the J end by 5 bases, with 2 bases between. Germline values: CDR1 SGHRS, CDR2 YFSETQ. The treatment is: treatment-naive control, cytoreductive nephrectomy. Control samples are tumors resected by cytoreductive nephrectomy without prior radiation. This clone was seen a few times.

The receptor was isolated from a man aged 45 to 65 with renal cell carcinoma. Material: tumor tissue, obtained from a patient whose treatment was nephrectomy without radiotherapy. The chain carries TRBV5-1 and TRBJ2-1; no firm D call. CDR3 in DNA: TGCGCCAGCAGCTTAAACAATGAGCAGTTCTTC. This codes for CASSLNNEQFF.